The T cell receptor (beta chain) described here comes from a study of T cell changes during pregnancy in multiple sclerosis. Generated by immunoSEQ multiplex PCR, the TCRdb table keeps only in-frame clones and is missing some. Of roughly 69,000 clones listed, 91% are singletons. Trimming left V 1 base short and J 4 bases short, with 11 bases between. The CDR3 has 14 amino acids. Germline CDR1 and CDR2: SGHDN and FVKESK. The chain joins TRBV14 to TRBJ2-7; weak D call: TRBD2 (7 bases). Sequencing used CD4+ T cells from peripheral blood mononuclear cells, obtained in the third trimester of pregnancy. This clonotype originated in a female donor in good health, enrolled as a control in a pregnancy study. The CDR3 loop is CASSQGGGRYEQYF. In DNA form, the CDR3 reads TGTGCCAGCAGCCAAGGGGGGGGCAGGTACGAGCAGTACTTC.